A single T cell receptor beta chain is shown here with its context. Its specificity is unknown. This sample stems from a study of beta chain features in type 1 diabetes. Study-wide results and limits: Cells expressing TCR highly could be over-represented by cDNA sequencing.

The CDR3 runs 16 residues. Germline V lookup: CDR1 SGHRS, CDR2 YFSETQ. V lost 0 bases, J lost 3 bases, and 14 bases lay in between. What was sequenced were expressed TCRB transcripts, since all of the isolated RNA had been reverse transcribed. TCRdb keeps only in-frame clones here, not all; method: immunoSEQ multiplex PCR. This sample has around 500,000 clones, with about 30% found just once. This TCR was recovered from a man between 18 and 35 years old in good health. The chain employs TRBV5-1 and TRBJ2-3, with D perhaps TRBD2 (6 bases). Sample: naive CD4+ T cells from blood. The CDR3 is CASSLAGGKGTDTQYF. The CDR3, as DNA: TGCGCCAGCAGCTTGGCCGGCGGGAAAGGGACAGATACGCAGTATTTT. Combining the CDR3 with reference TRBV5-1 and TRBJ2-3 gives the whole variable domain KAGVTQTPRYLIKTRGQQVTLSCSPISGHRSVSWYQQTPGQGLQFLFEYFSETQRNKGNFPGRFSGRQFSNSRSEMNVSTLELGDSALYLCASSLAGGKGTDTQYFGPGTRLTVL.